This T cell receptor (beta chain) was found in a study of cytomegalovirus exposure and HLA in healthy donors. Study background: Early release data held 85 million or so unique TCRs from HLA-typed donors.

Amplification used 60 Vbeta primers and 13 Jbeta primers. TCRdb keeps only in-frame clones here, not all; method: immunoSEQ multiplex PCR. This table has over 120,000 clones, less than 10% appearing once. This clone was detected only a few times. Its target is not known. Whole-study findings and limits: Analysis was carried out at a later point, and it linked a missense DCLRE1C variant to TCR beta V- and J-gene trimming. Previously analyzed data showed that most TCR beta V segments were productive at a frequency of about 87% or about 30%.

In germline, CDR1 is LGHNA, CDR2 YNFKEQ. The V gene end was trimmed by 2 bases and the J gene end by 0 bases; junction bases not matched to a gene: 7. This CDR3 is 17 amino acids long. Sequencing was performed on PBMCs. The chain has TRBV4-2 and TRBJ1-3; TRBD1 aligns across 7 bases. The clonotype was recovered from a man aged 50-60 years in good health and CMV-seronegative. The CDR3: CASSQTRTGVSGNTIYF. Written as DNA, the CDR3 is TGTGCCAGCAGCCAAACTCGGACAGGTGTCTCTGGAAACACCATATATTTT.